Presented here are 28 T cell receptor beta chains from one specimen sequenced in a study of T cells after yellow fever vaccination. Via MiXCR, TCRdb re-called the 5' RACE reads, giving one row per CDR3 protein. The sample has a few hundred thousand distinct CDR3 sequences; approximately 8% are singletons. This specimen consisted of PBMCs, obtained roughly seven weeks after the first yellow fever vaccination. The receptors shown here come from a man aged 18 to 29 who received the YFV17D yellow fever vaccine.

V gene TRBV27 combines with J gene TRBJ1-1; D perhaps matches TRBD1 (5 bases). CDR3 length: 14 amino acids. With 2 bases removed from V and 1 base from J, the gap between germline ends came to 8 bases. The germline V gene has CDR1 MNHEY and CDR2 SMNVEV (reference sequence). The chain's CDR3 is CASSLLGRNTEAFF. CDR3 nucleotides: TGTGCCAGCAGTTTACTGGGACGGAACACTGAAGCTTTCTTT.

This clonotype was counted at least ten times. V and J are TRBV6-4 and TRBJ2-3; 12 bases match TRBD2. The CDR3 runs to 16 residues. The V segment lost 4 bases and the J segment 2 bases; nucleotides outside the gene matches: 4. Germline V gene sequence: CDR1 MRHNA, CDR2 SNTAGT. CDR3: CASSASGGDSTDTQYF. CDR3 in DNA: TGTGCCAGCAGTGCTAGCGGGGGGGATTCCACAGATACGCAGTATTTT.

This clonotype was counted only a few times. This chain links TRBV6-5 with TRBJ1-5; D is ambiguous. The V end lost 3 bases, the J end lost 5 bases, and 8 bases lay between the germline ends. CDR1 and CDR2 from the germline V gene are MNHEY and SVGAGI. The CDR3 contains 13 residues. The CDR3 sequence is CASSYTLYQPQHF. The CDR3 DNA is TGTGCCAGCAGTTATACTCTGTATCAGCCCCAGCATTTT.

The CDR3 DNA reads as TGTGCCAGCAGAGGGTTAATGGGCTACACCTTC. Amino acid sequence: CASRGLMGYTF. V gene TRBV12-3 or TRBV12-4 combines with J gene TRBJ1-2; D remains unclear. CDR3 length: 11 amino acids. Trimming shortened V by 6 bases and J by 8 bases, and 10 bases separated the two germline ends.

This clonotype was detected only a few times. The chain combines TRBV7-2 with TRBJ2-7; TRBD1 aligns across 9 bases. V shed 5 bases and J 4 bases; nucleotides not matched to a gene: 6. Germline V gene sequence: CDR1 SGHTA, CDR2 FQGNSA. The CDR3 covers 14 residues. The CDR3, as DNA: TGTGCCAGCAGCCCTACGACAGGGGGGTACGAGCAGTACTTC. Its translation is CASSPTTGGYEQYF.

This chain connects TRBV4-2 to TRBJ2-2, with D unclear. Germline V gene sequence: CDR1 LGHNA, CDR2 YNFKEQ. This CDR3 contains 15 residues. V shed 1 base and J shed 6 bases, with 12 bases lying between them. For the CDR3, the DNA is TGTGCCAGCAGCCAAGTCCCAGAGAGGCCCGGGGAGCTGTTTTTT. Protein sequence: CASSQVPERPGELFF.

On this clonotype: It may be a read error: a sequence one base away is much more abundant. The rearrangement links TRBV4-1 to TRBJ2-3; no clear D. The length of the CDR3 is 17 residues. The germline V gene encodes CDR1 MGHRA and CDR2 YSYEKL. Trimming shortened V by 5 bases and J by 1 base, and 19 bases separated the two germline ends. CDR3 residues: CASSNRAQGMGTDTQYF. CDR3 coding DNA: TGCGCCAGCAGCAACCGGGCCCAAGGAATGGGCACAGATACGCAGTATTTT.

This clonotype was detected ten times or more. V gene TRBV6-1 combines with J gene TRBJ2-5; possible D gene TRBD2, 5 bases. V gave up 4 bases and J gave up 2 bases, with 17 bases separating them. The CDR3 has 16 amino acids. Germline lookup yields CDR1 MNHNS and CDR2 SASEGT. The CDR3 bases are TGTGCCAGCAGTGTAAGCGGACTTTCCACTCAAGAGACCCAGTACTTC. Translated: CASSVSGLSTQETQYF.

The V and J genes are TRBV27 and TRBJ1-1, with D possibly being TRBD1 (6 bases). Trimming stripped 7 bases from V and 3 bases from J, with 15 bases between. CDR3 length equals 14 residues. The germline gives CDR1 MNHEY, CDR2 SMNVEV (reference sequence). The CDR3 DNA reads as TGTGCCAGCAAAAGAGGGGGAAGGGACACTGAAGCTTTCTTT. Its protein is CASKRGGRDTEAFF.

This clonotype was observed a few times. This chain joins TRBV7-9 and TRBJ1-5; D is undetermined. The CDR3 spans 13 residues. The germline CDR1 and CDR2 sequences are SEHNR and FQNEAQ (reference sequence). Trimming left V 2 bases short and J 2 bases short, with 4 bases between. As DNA, the CDR3 is TGTGCCAGCAGCTTATCACGCAATCAGCCCCAGCATTTT. Translation gives CASSLSRNQPQHF.

This clonotype was detected only a few times. The chain couples TRBV6-1 to TRBJ2-7; D is ambiguous. V lost 10 bases to trimming and J lost 4 bases, with 20 bases between them. The length of the CDR3 is 14 residues. CDR1 and CDR2 from the germline V gene are MNHNS and SASEGT. Written as DNA, the CDR3 is TGTGCCACGCTATCCGGTCGACGGTTTTACGAGCAGTACTTC. Translating it yields CATLSGRRFYEQYF.

This chain joins TRBV6-5 and TRBJ2-3; tentatively, D is TRBD1 or TRBD2 (6 bases each). Per the germline V gene, CDR1 is MNHEY and CDR2 is SVGAGI. Trimming left V 0 bases short and J 0 bases short, with 16 bases between. The CDR3 is 18 amino acids. CDR3 nucleotide sequence: TGTGCCAGCAGTTACTCGAGTAAGGGGGGCGCAAGCACAGATACGCAGTATTTT. Translation: CASSYSSKGGASTDTQYF.

This clonotype was picked up a small number of times. The CDR3 loop is CASSEETGMPASTDTQYF. The CDR3 region has the DNA TGTGCCAGCAGCGAAGAGACAGGGATGCCTGCTAGCACAGATACGCAGTATTTT. The chain carries TRBV11-2 and TRBJ2-3, with TRBD1 matching 7 bases. The trim removed 5 bases at V and 0 bases at J, leaving 14 bases unmatched. The germline V gene has CDR1 SGHAT and CDR2 FQNNGV. The CDR3 loop spans 18 amino acids.

This clonotype was counted a few times. V and J are TRBV7-3 and TRBJ2-7; 8 nucleotides match TRBD2. The germline V gene has CDR1 SGHTA and CDR2 FQGTGA. Germline trimming cut 1 base from V and 5 bases from J; bases unmatched to any gene: 13. The CDR3 extends over 17 amino acids. The DNA for the CDR3 is TGTGCCAGCAGCTTAATTAAGGGACTAGTTATATTACACGAGCAGTACGTC. Protein sequence: CASSLIKGLVILHEQYV.

This clonotype was observed a few times. The V and J genes are TRBV6-2 or TRBV6-3 and TRBJ1-1; 10 positions match TRBD1. The germline V gene encodes CDR1 MNHEY and CDR2 SVGEGT. The CDR3 has 16 amino acids. The ends lost 0 bases at V and 8 bases at J; junction bases unmatched: 9. The CDR3 protein is CASSYSRGTGDMEAFF. CDR3 DNA sequence: TGTGCCAGCAGTTACTCGAGGGGGACAGGGGATATGGAAGCTTTCTTT.

This clonotype has at least ten counts. The J gene is TRBJ1-3, the V gene TRBV12-3 or TRBV12-4; no reliable D call. This CDR3 spans 16 amino acids. V lost 1 base to trimming and J lost 0 bases, with 10 bases between them. The CDR3 nucleotides read TGTGCCAGCAGTTTAGAGTCCGGTTCCTCTGGAAACACCATATATTTT. It encodes CASSLESGSSGNTIYF.

This clonotype was recorded at least ten times. The chain links TRBV5-1 to TRBJ2-5; D is possibly TRBD1 (5 bases). This CDR3 region has 13 residues. Trimming took off 0 bases at V and 2 bases at J, with 5 bases between the two ends. Germline V lookup: CDR1 SGHRS, CDR2 YFSETQ. The CDR3 loop is CASSLDRQETQYF. CDR3 bases: TGCGCCAGCAGCTTGGACAGGCAAGAGACCCAGTACTTC.

This clonotype was counted a few times. V usage is TRBV30 and J usage is TRBJ2-2, with D possibly being TRBD1 (5 bases). The CDR3 spans 11 residues. Trimming removed 5 bases at V and 5 bases at J, with 6 bases between. From germline, CDR1 is GTSNPN and CDR2 SVGIG (reference sequence). Here the CDR3 reads CAWQGTGELFF. The CDR3 DNA sequence: TGTGCCTGGCAGGGAACCGGGGAGCTGTTTTTT. Full variable domain (remainder filled in from reference TRBV30 and TRBJ2-2): SQTIHQWPATLVQPVGSPLSLECTVEGTSNPNLYWYRQAAGRGLQLLFYSVGIGQISSEVPQNLSASRPQDRQFILSSKKLLLSDSGFYLCAWQGTGELFFGEGSRLTVL.

This clonotype showed up just a few times. CDR3: CASSANRAWGAEAFF. The DNA for the CDR3 is TGTGCCAGCAGTGCCAACAGGGCGTGGGGCGCTGAAGCTTTCTTT. V usage is TRBV12-3 or TRBV12-4 and J usage is TRBJ1-1, with a tentative D call TRBD1 (6 bases). The CDR3 is made up of 15 amino acids. V lost 5 bases, J lost 6 bases, and 19 bases lay in between.

Worth noting for this clonotype: A single base separates this from a much larger clone, so it may be a read error. V gene TRBV6-1 combines with J gene TRBJ2-2; TRBD2 might be the D (8 bases). The CDR3 has 17 amino acids. In germline, CDR1 is MNHNS, CDR2 SASEGT. The CDR3 here is CASSLRGGTANSGELFF. The DNA of the CDR3 is TGTGCCAGCAGCCTCCGGGGGGGGACAGCGAACTCCGGGGAGCTGTTTTTT.

CDR3 sequence reads: CASSSPSLSSYNEQFF. The CDR3 DNA reads TGTGCCAGCAGTTCCCCTAGCCTGAGCTCCTACAATGAGCAGTTCTTC. The V and J genes are TRBV6-2 or TRBV6-3 and TRBJ2-1; D possibly corresponds to TRBD2 (5 bases). V shed 4 bases and J shed 0 bases, with 13 bases lying between them. This CDR3 is built from 16 residues. Germline CDR1 reads MNHEY; CDR2 reads SVGEGT.

This clonotype was counted a few times. The rearrangement uses TRBV28 and TRBJ1-1, with a weak D call TRBD1 (6 bases). There are 17 residues in the CDR3. The V end was cut by 2 bases, the J end by 11 bases, with 27 bases between. CDR1 and CDR2 (germline): MDHEN, SYDVKM. The CDR3 region is CASSLNGGAGPRRSAFF. The CDR3 DNA is TGTGCCAGCAGTTTAAATGGGGGGGCAGGGCCTAGAAGATCGGCTTTCTTT.

This rearrangement joins TRBV2 to TRBJ1-1; D may be TRBD1 (5 bases). The CDR3 spans 14 residues. V was shortened by 3 bases and J by 0 bases, with 8 bases between the two germline ends. Germline CDR1 is SNHLY and CDR2 is FYNNEI. DNA of the CDR3: TGTGCCAGCAGTGAGCAGGGCATGAACACTGAAGCTTTCTTT. This encodes CASSEQGMNTEAFF.

The chain links TRBV20-1 to TRBJ2-1; 7 nucleotides match TRBD1. Losses at the gene ends were 6 bases for V and 0 bases for J; bases not matched to a gene: 8. This CDR3 has 15 amino acids. CDR1 DFQATT and CDR2 SNEGSKA come from the germline V gene (reference sequence). CDR3 loop: CSARTGQSSYNEQFF. The CDR3, as DNA: TGCAGTGCCAGAACGGGACAGAGCTCCTACAATGAGCAGTTCTTC.

The table lists this clonotype with many counts. The chain employs TRBV7-2 and TRBJ2-6; no firm D call. CDR3 length equals 17 residues. Germline V gene lookup returns CDR1 SGHTA and CDR2 FQGNSA. V lost 2 bases, J lost 0 bases, and 11 bases lay in between. The CDR3 nucleotides are TGTGCCAGCAGCTTAATGGGCAGCCTCTCTGGGGCCAACGTCCTGACTTTC. Its translation: CASSLMGSLSGANVLTF.

This clonotype appeared a few times. The chain uses TRBV7-2 and TRBJ2-5; TRBD1 or TRBD2 may be the D gene (5 bases each). This CDR3 has 15 amino acids. Germline CDR1 reads SGHTA; CDR2 reads FQGNSA. Trimming stripped 4 bases from V and 5 bases from J, with 17 bases between. Here the CDR3 DNA reads TGTGCCAGCAGCTACCACCGGGGCGTGGCGGAGACCCAGTACTTC. Its protein product is CASSYHRGVAETQYF.

This clonotype appeared a few times. The rearrangement uses TRBV28 and TRBJ2-1; D possibly corresponds to TRBD1 (5 bases). V lost 8 bases and J 12 bases, leaving 8 bases between the germline ends. CDR3 size: 9 residues. Germline CDR1 is MDHEN and CDR2 is SYDVKM. The CDR3 nucleotides read TGTGCCAGCGGTAGGGGGCAGTTCTTC. Protein product: CASGRGQFF.

This clonotype has a handful of counts. This chain links TRBV7-6 with TRBJ1-1; TRBD1 is a possible D gene (5 bases). The V end was cut by 5 bases, the J end by 4 bases, with 14 bases between. Germline V gene sequence: CDR1 SGHVS, CDR2 FNYEAQ. The CDR3 has 14 amino acids. CDR3 loop: CASSRGQGPTEAFF. CDR3 nucleotides: TGTGCCAGCAGCCGGGGTCAGGGTCCCACTGAAGCTTTCTTT.